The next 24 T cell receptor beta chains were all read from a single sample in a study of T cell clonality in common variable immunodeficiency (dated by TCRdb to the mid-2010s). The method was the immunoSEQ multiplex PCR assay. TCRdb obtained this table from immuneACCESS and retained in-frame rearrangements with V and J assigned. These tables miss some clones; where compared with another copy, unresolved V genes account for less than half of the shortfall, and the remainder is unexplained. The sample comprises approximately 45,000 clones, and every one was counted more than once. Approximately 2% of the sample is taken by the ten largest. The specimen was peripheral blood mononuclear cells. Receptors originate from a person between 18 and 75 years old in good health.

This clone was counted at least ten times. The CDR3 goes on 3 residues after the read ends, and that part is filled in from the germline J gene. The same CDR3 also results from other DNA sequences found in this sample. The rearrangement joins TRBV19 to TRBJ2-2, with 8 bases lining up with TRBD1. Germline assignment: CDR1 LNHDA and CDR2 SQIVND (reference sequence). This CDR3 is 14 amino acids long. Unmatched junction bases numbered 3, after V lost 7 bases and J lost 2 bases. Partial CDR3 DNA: TGTGCCAGTACCGGACAGGGCAACACCGGGGAG. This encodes CASTGQGNTGE. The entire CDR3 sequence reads CASTGQGNTGELFF.

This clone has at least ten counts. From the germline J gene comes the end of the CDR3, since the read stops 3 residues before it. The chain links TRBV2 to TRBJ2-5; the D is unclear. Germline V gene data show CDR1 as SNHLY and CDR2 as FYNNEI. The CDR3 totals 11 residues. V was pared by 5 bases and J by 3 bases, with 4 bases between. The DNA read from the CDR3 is TGTGCCAGCAGTCAAAAAGAGACC. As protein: CASSQKET. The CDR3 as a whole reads CASSQKETQYF.

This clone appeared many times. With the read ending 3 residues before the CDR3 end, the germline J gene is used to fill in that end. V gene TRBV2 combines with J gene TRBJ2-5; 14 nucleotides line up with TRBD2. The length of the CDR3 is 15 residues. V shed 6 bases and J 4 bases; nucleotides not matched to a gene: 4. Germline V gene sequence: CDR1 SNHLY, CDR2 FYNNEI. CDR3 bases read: TGTGCCAGCAGAACCGGGACTAGCGGGAGAGAGACC. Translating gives CASRTGTSGRET. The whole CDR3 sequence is CASRTGTSGRETQYF.

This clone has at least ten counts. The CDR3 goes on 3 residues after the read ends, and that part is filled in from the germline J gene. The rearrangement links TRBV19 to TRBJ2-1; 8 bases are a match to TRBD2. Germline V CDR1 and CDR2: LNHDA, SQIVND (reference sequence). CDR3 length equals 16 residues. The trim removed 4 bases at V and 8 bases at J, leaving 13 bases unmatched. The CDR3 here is CASSKGTSFRRDEQFF. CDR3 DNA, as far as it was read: TGTGCCAGTAGTAAAGGGACTAGTTTTCGACGGGATGAG. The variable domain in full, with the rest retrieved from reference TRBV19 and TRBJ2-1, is DGGITQSPKYLFRKEGQNVTLSCEQNLNHDAMYWYRQDPGQGLRLIYYSQIVNDFQKGDIAEGYSVSREKKESFPLTVTSAQKNPTAFYLCASSKGTSFRRDEQFFGPGTRLTVL.

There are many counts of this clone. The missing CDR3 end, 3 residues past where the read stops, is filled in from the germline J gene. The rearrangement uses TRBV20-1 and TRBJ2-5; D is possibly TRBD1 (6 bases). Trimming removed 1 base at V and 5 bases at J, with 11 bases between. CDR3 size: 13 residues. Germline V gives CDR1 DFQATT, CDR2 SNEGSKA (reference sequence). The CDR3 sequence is CSARVRGSETQYF. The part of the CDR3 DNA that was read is TGCAGTGCTAGAGTAAGGGGGAGTGAGACC.

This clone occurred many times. The CDR3 bases that were read are TGTGCCTGGAGAGGTTCCGACTCCTACAATGAG. Amino acids: CAWRGSDSYNE. The whole CDR3 region reads CAWRGSDSYNEQFF. This sequence joins TRBV30 and TRBJ2-1; D is undetermined. The read terminates 3 residues before the CDR3 end, so the remaining end is supplied by the germline J gene. The length of the CDR3 is 14 residues. Germline loops: CDR1 GTSNPN, CDR2 SVGIG (reference sequence). With 3 bases removed from V and 0 bases from J, the gap between germline ends came to 9 bases.

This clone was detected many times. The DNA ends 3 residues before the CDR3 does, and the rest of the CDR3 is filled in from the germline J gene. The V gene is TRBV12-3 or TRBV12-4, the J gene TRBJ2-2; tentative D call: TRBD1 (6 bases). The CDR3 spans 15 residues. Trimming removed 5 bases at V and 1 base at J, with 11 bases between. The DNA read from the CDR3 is TGTGCCAGCAGTAAAATGGGACAGAACACCGGGGAG. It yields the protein CASSKMGQNTGE. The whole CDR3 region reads CASSKMGQNTGELFF.

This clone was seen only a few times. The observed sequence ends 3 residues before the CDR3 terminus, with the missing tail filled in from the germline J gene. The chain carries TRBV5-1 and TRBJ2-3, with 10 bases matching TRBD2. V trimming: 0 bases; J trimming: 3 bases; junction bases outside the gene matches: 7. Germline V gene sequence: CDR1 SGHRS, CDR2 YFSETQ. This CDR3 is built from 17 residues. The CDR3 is CASSLGAGGPGTDTQYF. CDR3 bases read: TGCGCCAGCAGCTTGGGAGCGGGAGGGCCGGGGACAGATACG.

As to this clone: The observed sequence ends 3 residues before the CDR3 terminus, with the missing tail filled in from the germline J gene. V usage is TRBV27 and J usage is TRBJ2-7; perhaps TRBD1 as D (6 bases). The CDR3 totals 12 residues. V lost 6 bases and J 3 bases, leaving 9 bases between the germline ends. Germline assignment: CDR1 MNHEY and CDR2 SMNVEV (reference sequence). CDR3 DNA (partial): TGTGCCAGCAGGGACAGCCACTACGAG. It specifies CASRDSHYE. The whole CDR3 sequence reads CASRDSHYEQYF.

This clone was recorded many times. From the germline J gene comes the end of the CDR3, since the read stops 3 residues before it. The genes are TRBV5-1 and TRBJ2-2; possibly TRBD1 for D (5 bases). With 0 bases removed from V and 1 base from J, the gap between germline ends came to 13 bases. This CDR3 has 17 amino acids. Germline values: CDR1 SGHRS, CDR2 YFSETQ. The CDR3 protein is CASSLGQLGRNTGELFF. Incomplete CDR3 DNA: TGCGCCAGCAGCTTGGGACAGTTAGGTAGGAACACCGGGGAG. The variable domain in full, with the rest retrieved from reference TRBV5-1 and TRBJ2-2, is KAGVTQTPRYLIKTRGQQVTLSCSPISGHRSVSWYQQTPGQGLQFLFEYFSETQRNKGNFPGRFSGRQFSNSRSEMNVSTLELGDSALYLCASSLGQLGRNTGELFFGEGSRLTVL.

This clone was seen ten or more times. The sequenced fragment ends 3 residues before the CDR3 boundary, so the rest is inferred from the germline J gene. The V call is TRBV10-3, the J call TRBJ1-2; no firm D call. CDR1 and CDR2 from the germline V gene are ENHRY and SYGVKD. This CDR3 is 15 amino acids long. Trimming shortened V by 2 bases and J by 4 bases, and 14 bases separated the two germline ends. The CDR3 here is CAISEDIQGSYGYTF. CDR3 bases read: TGTGCCATCAGTGAGGACATTCAAGGCAGCTATGGC.

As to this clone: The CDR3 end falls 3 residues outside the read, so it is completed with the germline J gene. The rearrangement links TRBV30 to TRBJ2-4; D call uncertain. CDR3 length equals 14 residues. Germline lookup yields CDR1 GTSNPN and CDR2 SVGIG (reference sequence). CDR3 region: CAWSRAQSSYGQYF. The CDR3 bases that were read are TGTGCCTGGAGTAGGGCCCAGAGCTCCTATGGT.

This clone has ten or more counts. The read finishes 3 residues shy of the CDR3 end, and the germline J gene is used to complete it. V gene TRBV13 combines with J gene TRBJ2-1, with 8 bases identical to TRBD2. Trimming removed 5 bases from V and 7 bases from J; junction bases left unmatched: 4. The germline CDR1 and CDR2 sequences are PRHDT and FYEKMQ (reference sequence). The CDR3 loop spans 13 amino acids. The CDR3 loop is CASSEGTRNEQFF. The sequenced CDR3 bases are TGTGCCAGCAGCGAAGGGACTAGGAATGAG.

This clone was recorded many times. CDR3 loop: CASSLDREYGYTF. The covered CDR3 bases are TGCGCCAGCAGCTTGGACAGGGAATATGGC. The chain carries TRBV5-1 and TRBJ1-2; D possibly corresponds to TRBD1 (6 bases). The read is 3 residues too short to cover the CDR3 end, so that end is filled in from the germline J gene. The CDR3 is 13 amino acids. Deletions cut 0 bases from V and 5 bases from J, with 8 bases between. Per germline, CDR1 SGHRS and CDR2 YFSETQ.

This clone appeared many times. CDR3 amino acids: CASSPTGGTEAFF. Incomplete CDR3 DNA: TGTGCCAGCTCGCCGACAGGGGGCACTGAA. J is TRBJ1-1 and V is TRBV18, with TRBD1 matching over 9 bases. The read ends 3 residues early relative to the CDR3; the germline J gene fills the gap. This CDR3 comprises 13 residues. V shed 6 bases and J 4 bases; nucleotides not matched to a gene: 3. CDR1 KGHSH and CDR2 LQKENI come from the germline V gene.

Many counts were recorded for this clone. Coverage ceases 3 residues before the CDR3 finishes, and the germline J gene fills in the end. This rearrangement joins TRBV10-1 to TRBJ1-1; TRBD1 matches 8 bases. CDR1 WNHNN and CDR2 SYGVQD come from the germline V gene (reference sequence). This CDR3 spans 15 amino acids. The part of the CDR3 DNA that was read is TGCGCCAGCAGTGACTCTAAGACAGGGGCAGTAGAA. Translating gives CASSDSKTGAVE. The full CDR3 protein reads CASSDSKTGAVEAFF.

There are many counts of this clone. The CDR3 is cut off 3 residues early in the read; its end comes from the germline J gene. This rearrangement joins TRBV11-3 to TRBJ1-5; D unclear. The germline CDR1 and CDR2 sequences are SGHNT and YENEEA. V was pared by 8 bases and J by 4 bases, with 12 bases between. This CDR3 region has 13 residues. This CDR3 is CASSVRINQPQHF. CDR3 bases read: TGTGCCAGCTCGGTCAGGATTAATCAGCCC.

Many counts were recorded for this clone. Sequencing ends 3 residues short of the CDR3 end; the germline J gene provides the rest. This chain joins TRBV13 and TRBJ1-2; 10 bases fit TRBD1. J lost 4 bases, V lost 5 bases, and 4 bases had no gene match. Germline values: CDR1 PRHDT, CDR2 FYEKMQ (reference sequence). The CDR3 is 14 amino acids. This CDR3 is CASSRTGGTYGYTF. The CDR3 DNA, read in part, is TGTGCCAGCAGCCGGACAGGGGGGACCTATGGC. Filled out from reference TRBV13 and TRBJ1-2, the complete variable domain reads AAGVIQSPRHLIKEKRETATLKCYPIPRHDTVYWYQQGPGQDPQFLISFYEKMQSDKGSIPDRFSAQQFSDYHSELNMSSLELGDSALYFCASSRTGGTYGYTFGSGTRLTVV.

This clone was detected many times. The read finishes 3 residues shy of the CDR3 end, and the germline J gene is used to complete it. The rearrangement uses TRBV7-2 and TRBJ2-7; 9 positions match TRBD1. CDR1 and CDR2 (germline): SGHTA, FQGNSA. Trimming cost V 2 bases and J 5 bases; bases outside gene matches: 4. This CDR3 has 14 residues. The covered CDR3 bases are TGTGCCAGCAGCTTATACAGGGGGCCCAACGAG. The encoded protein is CASSLYRGPNE. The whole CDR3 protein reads CASSLYRGPNEQYF.

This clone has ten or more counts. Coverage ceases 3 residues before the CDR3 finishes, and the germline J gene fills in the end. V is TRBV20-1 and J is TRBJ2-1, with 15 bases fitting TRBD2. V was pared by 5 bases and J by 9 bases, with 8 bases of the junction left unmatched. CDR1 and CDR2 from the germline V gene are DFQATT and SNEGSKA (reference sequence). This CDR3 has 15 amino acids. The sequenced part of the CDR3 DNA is TGCAGTGCTGGATTCGGACTAGCGGGGGGGCGTGAG. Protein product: CSAGFGLAGGRE. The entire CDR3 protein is CSAGFGLAGGREQFF.

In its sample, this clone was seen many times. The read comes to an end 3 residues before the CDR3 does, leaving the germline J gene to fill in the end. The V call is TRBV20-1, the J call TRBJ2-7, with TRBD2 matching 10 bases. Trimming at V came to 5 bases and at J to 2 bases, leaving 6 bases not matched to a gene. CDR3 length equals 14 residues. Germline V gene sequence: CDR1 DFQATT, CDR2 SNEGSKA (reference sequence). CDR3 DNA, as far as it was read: TGCAGTGCTCCCGGACTAGCGGAGACCTACGAG. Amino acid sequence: CSAPGLAETYE. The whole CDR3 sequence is CSAPGLAETYEQYF.

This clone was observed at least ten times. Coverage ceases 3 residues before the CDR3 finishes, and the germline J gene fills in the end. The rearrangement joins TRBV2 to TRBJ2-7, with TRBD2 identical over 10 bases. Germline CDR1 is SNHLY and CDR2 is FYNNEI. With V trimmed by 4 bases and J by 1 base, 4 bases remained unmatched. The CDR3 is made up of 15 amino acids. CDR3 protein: CASSATSGASYEQYF. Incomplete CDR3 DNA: TGTGCCAGCAGTGCAACTAGCGGGGCATCCTACGAG.

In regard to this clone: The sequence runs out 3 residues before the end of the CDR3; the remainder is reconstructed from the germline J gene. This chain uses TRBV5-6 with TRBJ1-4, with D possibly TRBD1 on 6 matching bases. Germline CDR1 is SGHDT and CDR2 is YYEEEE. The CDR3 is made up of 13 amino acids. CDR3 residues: CASSLWGGAELFF. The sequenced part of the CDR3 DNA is TGTGCCAGCAGCTTGTGGGGGGGCGCAGAA. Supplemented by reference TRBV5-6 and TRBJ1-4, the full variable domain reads DAGVTQSPTHLIKTRGQQVTLRCSPKSGHDTVSWYQQALGQGPQFIFQYYEEEERQRGNFPDRFSGHQFPNYSSELNVNALLLGDSALYLCASSLWGGAELFFGSGTQLSVL.

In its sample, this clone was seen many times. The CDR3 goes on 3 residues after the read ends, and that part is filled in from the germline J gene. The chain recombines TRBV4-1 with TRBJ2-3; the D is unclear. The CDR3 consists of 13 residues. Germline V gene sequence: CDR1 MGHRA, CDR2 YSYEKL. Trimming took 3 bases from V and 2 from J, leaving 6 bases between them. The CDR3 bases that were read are TGCGCCAGCAGCCATCCTAACACAGATACG. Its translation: CASSHPNTDT. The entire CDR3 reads CASSHPNTDTQYF.